One and the same sample provided the 16 T cell receptor beta chains below, sequenced in a study of blood T cell repertoires in COVID-19. This table comes from immunoSEQ multiplex PCR, and its TCRdb copy is limited to in-frame clones, with some not included. The sample comprises about 670,000 clones, just under 90% of which are singletons, and roughly 0.26% rests with the top ten. The specimen sequenced was peripheral blood. These receptors all come from a woman aged 18-29 years with acute or convalescent COVID-19.

The V and J genes are TRBV5-1 and TRBJ2-1; TRBD1 matches at 9 bases. The CDR3 is 14 residues long. The V gene end was trimmed by 3 bases and the J gene end by 8 bases; junction bases not matched to a gene: 6. Germline lookup yields CDR1 SGHRS and CDR2 YFSETQ. The CDR3 is CASSSQGALDEQFF. In nucleotides, the CDR3 is TGCGCCAGCAGCTCACAGGGGGCTCTGGATGAGCAGTTCTTC.

The V call is TRBV7-8, the J call TRBJ2-4; perhaps TRBD1 as D (5 bases). The CDR3 length is 16 residues. Germline CDR1 SGHVS, CDR2 FQNEAQ. The V and J ends lost 5 bases and 13 bases respectively, with 27 bases between them. In DNA form, the CDR3 reads TGTGCCAGCAGCAACCCAATACGGACACCCCAATCTCAACAGTACTTC. Protein product: CASSNPIRTPQSQQYF.

V and J are TRBV7-9 and TRBJ1-1, with 8 bases that match TRBD1. Germline assignment: CDR1 SEHNR and CDR2 FQNEAQ (reference sequence). J lost 4 bases, V lost 3 bases, and 4 bases had no gene match. The length of the CDR3 is 14 residues. CDR3 loop: CASSFRGTGTEAFF. CDR3 coding DNA: TGTGCCAGCAGCTTTCGGGGGACAGGCACTGAAGCTTTCTTT.

To note about this clone: This sample includes further DNA sequences coding for the same CDR3. The V gene is TRBV6-5, the J gene TRBJ1-1; D not resolved. Between the trimmed V and J ends, which lost 6 bases and 1 base, there was a span of 6 bases. The V gene's germline CDR1 is MNHEY and CDR2 SVGAGI. The CDR3 consists of 12 residues. The CDR3: CASRRQNTEAFF. The DNA for the CDR3 is TGTGCCAGCAGGAGACAGAACACTGAAGCTTTCTTT.

This clone was detected a few times. The V gene is TRBV9, the J gene TRBJ1-1; tentative D call: TRBD1 (5 bases). Trimming shortened V by 3 bases and J by 0 bases, and 24 bases separated the two germline ends. The CDR3 sequence is 19 residues long. Germline assignment: CDR1 SGDLS and CDR2 YYNGEE. The CDR3 region has the DNA TGTGCCAGCAGCGGACTCTCCGACAGCCCCAAACTCATGAACACTGAAGCTTTCTTT. Translation: CASSGLSDSPKLMNTEAFF.

In its sample, this clone was seen once. The chain recombines TRBV11-2 with TRBJ2-7; TRBD1 matches at 10 bases. The trim removed 5 bases at V and 5 bases at J, leaving 9 bases unmatched. This CDR3 is built from 15 residues. Per the germline V gene, CDR1 is SGHAT and CDR2 is FQNNGV. The CDR3 loop reads CASSAVNDRGHEQYF. CDR3 DNA: TGTGCCAGCAGCGCCGTAAATGACAGGGGGCACGAGCAGTACTTC.

The genes are TRBV7-2 and TRBJ1-4; tentative D call: TRBD1 (5 bases). Germline CDR1 reads SGHTA; CDR2 reads FQGNSA. Trimming removed 5 bases at V and 8 bases at J, with 15 bases between. This CDR3 spans 14 amino acids. In DNA, the CDR3 is TGTGCCAGCAGCCCCGGACGGGGGAGGGAAAAACTGTTTTTT. The encoded protein is CASSPGRGREKLFF.

V usage is TRBV7-3 and J usage is TRBJ2-3; 15 bases are shared with TRBD2. This CDR3 comprises 18 residues. CDR1 and CDR2 (germline): SGHTA, FQGTGA. V shed 5 bases and J 0 bases; nucleotides not matched to a gene: 6. The CDR3 bases are TGTGCCAGCAGCCCTGGGACTAGCGGGGGGAGAAGCACAGATACGCAGTATTTT. Amino acid sequence: CASSPGTSGGRSTDTQYF.

This clone was seen only a few times. Other DNA sequences within the sample encode an identical CDR3. The chain links TRBV12-3 or TRBV12-4 to TRBJ1-5; tentative D call: TRBD1 (5 bases). V lost 6 bases and J 7 bases, leaving 13 bases between the germline ends. The CDR3 extends over 13 amino acids. The CDR3 loop is CASSPQGGQPQHF. The DNA of the CDR3 is TGTGCCAGCAGCCCTCAGGGTGGCCAGCCCCAGCATTTT.

This clone was observed once. The chain combines TRBV3-1 (or the pseudogene TRBV3-2) with TRBJ2-7; D is possibly TRBD1 (5 bases). Deletions cut 3 bases from V and 3 bases from J, with 9 bases between. CDR3 length equals 13 residues. CDR1 is LGHDT and CDR2 is YNNKEL in the germline V gene (reference sequence). This CDR3 is CASSHRVGYEQYF. CDR3 DNA sequence: TGTGCCAGCAGCCACAGGGTTGGCTACGAGCAGTACTTC.

The chain joins TRBV19 to TRBJ2-7; 9 bases match TRBD1. The V segment lost 9 bases and the J segment 6 bases; nucleotides outside the gene matches: 15. The CDR3 spans 15 residues. The germline CDR1 and CDR2 sequences are LNHDA and SQIVND (reference sequence). The CDR3 sequence is CASSNPQGARGEQYF. CDR3 in DNA: TGTGCCAGCAGCAATCCACAGGGGGCGCGAGGCGAGCAGTACTTC.

The V call is TRBV24-1, the J call TRBJ1-1; TRBD1 matches at 7 bases. The CDR3 has 15 amino acids. With 2 bases clipped from V and 11 bases from J, the junction kept 13 bases outside the gene matches. In germline, CDR1 is KGHDR, CDR2 SFDVKD. The CDR3 loop is CATSDSYDRARGAFF. The DNA of the CDR3 is TGTGCCACCAGTGATTCCTACGACAGGGCCAGGGGCGCTTTCTTT.

The rearrangement joins TRBV29-1 to TRBJ1-2; tentative D call: TRBD1 (5 bases). Germline V lookup: CDR1 SQVTM, CDR2 ANQGSEA. The CDR3 is 13 amino acids. Between the trimmed V and J ends, which lost 4 bases and 6 bases, there was a span of 15 bases. In nucleotides, the CDR3 is TGCAGCGTTGCGGGGGGATATCGTGATGGCTACACCTTC. Amino acid sequence: CSVAGGYRDGYTF. Combining the CDR3 with reference TRBV29-1 and TRBJ1-2 gives the whole variable domain SAVISQKPSRDICQRGTSLTIQCQVDSQVTMMFWYRQQPGQSLTLIATANQGSEATYESGFVIDKFPISRPNLTFSTLTVSNMSPEDSSIYLCSVAGGYRDGYTFGSGTRLTVV.

The chain carries TRBV6-2 or TRBV6-3 and TRBJ1-5; tentatively, D is TRBD1 (5 bases). The CDR3 spans 14 residues. Germline V gene lookup returns CDR1 MNHEY and CDR2 SVGEGT. Trimming pared 7 bases from V and 8 bases from J, leaving 18 bases between. The DNA for the CDR3 is TGTGCCAGCACCCCGGGGGGTTATGGGAAGCCCCAGCATTTT. It translates to CASTPGGYGKPQHF.

V and J are TRBV6-5 and TRBJ1-1, with D possibly TRBD1 on 5 matching bases. The CDR3 spans 14 residues. From germline, CDR1 is MNHEY and CDR2 SVGAGI. V was shortened by 2 bases and J by 4 bases, with 11 bases between the two germline ends. For the CDR3, the DNA is TGTGCCAGCAGTTACGGCGAAGGGGTCACTGAAGCTTTCTTT. Protein sequence: CASSYGEGVTEAFF.

The rearrangement uses TRBV2 and TRBJ2-7; the match to TRBD2 covers 8 bases. The CDR3 spans 15 residues. The ends lost 4 bases at V and 2 bases at J; junction bases unmatched: 7. Germline CDR1 reads SNHLY; CDR2 reads FYNNEI. CDR3 sequence: CASSVASGLTYEQYF. The CDR3 DNA follows: TGTGCCAGCAGTGTCGCTAGCGGGCTAACCTACGAGCAGTACTTC.